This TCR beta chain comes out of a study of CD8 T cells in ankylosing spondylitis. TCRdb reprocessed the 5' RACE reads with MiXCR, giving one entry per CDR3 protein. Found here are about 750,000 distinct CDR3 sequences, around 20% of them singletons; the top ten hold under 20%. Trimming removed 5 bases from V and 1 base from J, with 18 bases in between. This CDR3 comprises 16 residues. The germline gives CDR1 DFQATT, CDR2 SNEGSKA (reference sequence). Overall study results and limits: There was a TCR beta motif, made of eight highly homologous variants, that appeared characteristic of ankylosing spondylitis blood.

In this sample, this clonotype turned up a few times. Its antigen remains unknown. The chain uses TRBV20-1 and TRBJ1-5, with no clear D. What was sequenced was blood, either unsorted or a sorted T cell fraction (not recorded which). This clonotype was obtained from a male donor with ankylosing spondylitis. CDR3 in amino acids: CSALDPRPESNQPQHF. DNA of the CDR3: TGCAGTGCTTTGGACCCGCGCCCCGAGAGCAATCAGCCCCAGCATTTT.